These 29 T cell receptor beta chains were all obtained from the same sample, sequenced in a study of blood T cells in healthy people across ages. A second PCR, run for about 7 to 11 cycles, used a sample-barcoded 5' primer plus a J-beta primer mix. In TCRdb, the 5' RACE reads were re-called with MiXCR into one record per CDR3 protein. The profile covers about 1.4 million distinct CDR3 sequences, with 45% to 70% appearing a single time and roughly 7% taken by the ten largest. Sequenced input: blood. Receptors originate from a man between 18 and 29 years old in good health.

The V call is TRBV20-1, the J call TRBJ2-1, with 12 nucleotides matching TRBD2. In germline, CDR1 is DFQATT, CDR2 SNEGSKA (reference sequence). Trimming took 4 bases from V and 9 from J; bases not matched to a gene: 10. CDR3 length: 15 residues. The CDR3 nucleotides read TGCAGTGCTAAGGACCCTAGCGGGGGGGCCGCTGAGCAGTTCTTC. Protein product: CSAKDPSGGAAEQFF.

In this sample, this clonotype turned up once. Relative to the germline gene, one junction end is altered; a read error may explain this. CDR3 nucleotide sequence: TGTGCCAGCAGTTACCCGTACGGCTACATCTTC. Amino acids: CASSYPYGYIF. The rearrangement links TRBV6-2 or TRBV6-3 to TRBJ1-2, with D unresolved. The V gene's germline CDR1 is MNHEY and CDR2 SVGEGT. The CDR3 has 11 residues.

The chain is built from TRBV15 and TRBJ2-7; possibly TRBD1 for D (5 bases). This CDR3 is 12 amino acids long. The germline V and J ends were trimmed by 3 bases and 4 bases, with 7 bases remaining between them. CDR1 is LNHNV and CDR2 is YYDKDF in the germline V gene (reference sequence). The CDR3 loop reads CATSSQGYEQYF. CDR3 in DNA: TGTGCCACCAGCAGTCAGGGTTACGAGCAGTACTTC.

The chain recombines TRBV20-1 with TRBJ1-4; D is possibly TRBD1 (5 bases). CDR3 size: 15 residues. Trimming removed 1 base from V and 2 bases from J, with 11 bases in between. CDR1 is DFQATT, CDR2 SNEGSKA, per germline (reference sequence). The CDR3 sequence: CSARVLAGTNEKLFF. CDR3 coding DNA: TGCAGTGCTAGAGTTCTGGCAGGGACTAATGAAAAACTGTTTTTT.

The chain links TRBV29-1 to TRBJ1-2; D remains ambiguous. Germline CDR1 reads SQVTM; CDR2 reads ANQGSEA. The CDR3 has 14 amino acids. V lost 2 bases and J lost 0, with 10 bases in between. For the CDR3, the DNA is TGCAGCGTTGAAAGGGTGTCAGCTAACTATGGCTACACCTTC. Its translation: CSVERVSANYGYTF.

The chain links TRBV29-1 to TRBJ2-3; 11 bases agree with TRBD1. The V segment lost 5 bases and the J segment 4 bases; nucleotides outside the gene matches: 5. Germline loops: CDR1 SQVTM, CDR2 ANQGSEA. The CDR3 is made up of 14 amino acids. The CDR3 loop is CSVLGTGGADTQYF. DNA of the CDR3: TGCAGCGTTCTCGGGACAGGGGGTGCAGATACGCAGTATTTT.

V usage is TRBV4-1 and J usage is TRBJ2-5; tentative D call: TRBD2 (6 bases). Between the trimmed V and J ends, which lost 4 bases and 5 bases, there was a span of 14 bases. Germline V gene sequence: CDR1 MGHRA, CDR2 YSYEKL. This CDR3 is built from 14 residues. This chain's CDR3 is CASSPQGGTETQYF. The CDR3 DNA is TGCGCCAGCAGCCCCCAGGGCGGGACTGAGACCCAGTACTTC.

The gene calls are TRBV6-6 and TRBJ2-3; 9 bases fit TRBD2. CDR3 size: 17 residues. CDR1 is MNHNY, CDR2 SVGAGI, per germline (reference sequence). The ends lost 5 bases at V and 4 bases at J; junction bases unmatched: 13. The CDR3 DNA follows: TGTGCCAGCAGTCTCCCCTCGACTAGCGGTGGCGCAGATACGCAGTATTTT. This sequence encodes CASSLPSTSGGADTQYF.

The V and J genes are TRBV7-9 and TRBJ1-5; D perhaps matches TRBD1 (6 bases). V was clipped by 6 bases and J by 4 bases, with 10 bases between them. This CDR3 has 13 amino acids. Germline CDR1 is SEHNR and CDR2 is FQNEAQ (reference sequence). The CDR3 DNA reads as TGTGCCAGCAGACGGGGGGCGAATCAGCCCCAGCATTTT. Translated, it gives CASRRGANQPQHF. Full variable domain (remainder filled in from reference TRBV7-9 and TRBJ1-5): DTGVSQNPRHKITKRGQNVTFRCDPISEHNRLYWYRQTLGQGPEFLTYFQNEAQLEKSRLLSDRFSAERPKGSFSTLEIQRTEQGDSAMYLCASRRGANQPQHFGDGTRLSIL.

V usage is TRBV4-3 and J usage is TRBJ1-2; D uncertain. Germline V lookup: CDR1 LGHNA, CDR2 YSLEER. V was shortened by 2 bases and J by 8 bases, with 18 bases between the two germline ends. This CDR3 is 15 amino acids long. The chain's CDR3 is CASSQPNTQLRGYTF. Here the CDR3 DNA reads TGCGCCAGCAGCCAACCCAATACCCAACTGAGGGGCTACACCTTC.

The chain carries TRBV12-3 or TRBV12-4 and TRBJ1-1, with a tentative D call TRBD1 (6 bases). Trimming took 5 bases from V and 3 from J, leaving 19 bases between them. This CDR3 region has 16 residues. Here the CDR3 DNA reads TGTGCCAGCAGTATGGGACTCCGGGGGCGAGACACTGAAGCTTTCTTT. Residues: CASSMGLRGRDTEAFF.

This clonotype came up a few times. The chain joins TRBV7-9 to TRBJ1-6; 10 nucleotides line up with TRBD1. The CDR3 runs to 17 residues. V lost 5 bases to trimming and J lost 0 bases; unmatched junction nucleotides: 4. CDR1 is SEHNR, CDR2 FQNEAQ, per germline (reference sequence). The CDR3: CASSPGQGSSYNSPLHF. The CDR3, as DNA: TGTGCCAGCAGCCCGGGACAGGGGAGCTCCTATAATTCACCCCTCCACTTT.

Only a few counts were recorded for this clonotype. This sequence joins TRBV6-2 or TRBV6-3 and TRBJ2-7; the D is unclear. The CDR3 loop spans 15 amino acids. Per germline, CDR1 MNHEY and CDR2 SVGEGT. The V end lost 6 bases, the J end lost 0 bases, and 15 bases lay between the germline ends. The CDR3 DNA follows: TGTGCCAGCAGCTCTTCGCGAACCCCCTCCTACGAGCAGTACTTC. Its translation: CASSSSRTPSYEQYF.

For this clonotype: Since a much larger clone is just one base distant, this may be a read error. The chain has TRBV29-1 and TRBJ2-1, with D possibly being TRBD2 (5 bases). The J call may be wrong; the DNA end is better matched by TRBJ2-7. CDR1 and CDR2 from the germline V gene are SQVTM and ANQGSEA. The CDR3 contains 13 residues. In nucleotides, the CDR3 is TGCAGCGTTCTTCCTAGCTCCTACAATGAGCAGTACTTC. Protein sequence: CSVLPSSYNEQYF.

V is TRBV3-1 and J is TRBJ2-7, with 7 bases that match TRBD2. Germline loops: CDR1 LGHDT, CDR2 YNNKEL (reference sequence). After removal of 4 bases from V and 5 bases from J, the junction contained 11 bases not matched to a gene. The CDR3 is 15 amino acids. Here the CDR3 DNA reads TGTGCCAGCAGCCCCTCGGGGGGAGACGTCGACGAGCAGTACTTC. It yields the protein CASSPSGGDVDEQYF.

This sequence joins TRBV7-9 and TRBJ2-4; TRBD1 is a possible D gene (5 bases). The CDR3 totals 19 residues. Germline lookup yields CDR1 SEHNR and CDR2 FQNEAQ (reference sequence). Between the trimmed V and J ends, which lost 2 bases and 2 bases, there was a span of 22 bases. CDR3 protein: CASSLMDPGRAVTKNIQYF. CDR3 bases: TGTGCCAGCAGCTTAATGGATCCCGGCAGGGCCGTGACCAAAAACATTCAGTACTTC.

Only one count was recorded for this clonotype. The rearrangement joins TRBV18 to TRBJ2-7; weak D call: TRBD2 (6 bases). The V gene lost 3 bases and the J gene lost 5 bases, with 17 bases spanning the gap. This CDR3 region has 15 residues. Germline CDR1 reads KGHSH; CDR2 reads LQKENI. The DNA for the CDR3 is TGTGCCAGCTCACCTTCTCATGGAGGGGCAAACGAGCAGTACTTC. Translating it yields CASSPSHGGANEQYF.

The chain employs TRBV9 and TRBJ2-7, with 7 bases matching TRBD1. The CDR3 runs to 14 residues. With 3 bases clipped from V and 5 bases from J, the junction kept 8 bases outside the gene matches. The germline V gene encodes CDR1 SGDLS and CDR2 YYNGEE. Here the CDR3 DNA reads TGTGCCAGCAGCGCTGGGGACAGCAGTCACGAGCAGTACTTC. Amino acid sequence: CASSAGDSSHEQYF.

The chain uses TRBV12-3 or TRBV12-4 and TRBJ2-3, with D possibly TRBD2 on 5 matching bases. Trimming removed 6 bases from V and 6 bases from J, with 19 bases in between. This CDR3 spans 15 amino acids. DNA for the CDR3: TGTGCCAGCAGCCCAAGGCAGACGACGGGGGATACGCAGTATTTT. This encodes CASSPRQTTGDTQYF.

The chain is built from TRBV12-3 or TRBV12-4 and TRBJ1-6, with a possible D match to TRBD1 (6 bases). The V end was cut by 6 bases, the J end by 7 bases, with 13 bases between. The CDR3 extends over 14 amino acids. The CDR3 DNA reads TGTGCCAGCAGGGATGGACAGCTCAATTCACCCCTCCACTTT. This sequence encodes CASRDGQLNSPLHF.

The chain is built from TRBV28 and TRBJ1-2; D is undetermined. Germline values: CDR1 MDHEN, CDR2 SYDVKM. V shed 4 bases and J shed 6 bases, with 15 bases lying between them. CDR3 length equals 14 residues. CDR3: CASSYSRIGNGYTF. CDR3 sequence (DNA): TGTGCCAGCAGTTACAGCCGCATAGGAAATGGCTACACCTTC.

This clonotype was counted between two and nine times. The CDR3 here is CASSLQLSGDYEQYF. In DNA form, the CDR3 reads TGTGCCAGCAGTTTACAGCTTAGCGGGGACTACGAGCAGTACTTC. The rearrangement links TRBV12-3 or TRBV12-4 to TRBJ2-7; 8 positions match TRBD2. There are 15 residues in the CDR3. The ends lost 2 bases at V and 3 bases at J; junction bases unmatched: 6.

In its sample, this clonotype was seen once. The rearrangement uses TRBV6-1 and TRBJ2-7, with 9 bases matching TRBD1. This CDR3 contains 15 residues. V was pared by 11 bases and J by 0 bases, with 11 bases of the junction left unmatched. Germline V gene sequence: CDR1 MNHNS, CDR2 SASEGT. This CDR3 is CASPEEDRGSYEQYF. The DNA for the CDR3 is TGTGCCTCCCCGGAGGAGGACAGGGGCTCCTACGAGCAGTACTTC.

The chain joins TRBV24-1 to TRBJ2-6; tentative D call: TRBD2 (6 bases). The CDR3 has 16 residues. The germline V and J ends were trimmed by 3 bases and 2 bases, with 10 bases remaining between them. The germline gives CDR1 KGHDR, CDR2 SFDVKD. The CDR3 coding sequence is TGTGCCACCAGTGATCGAGGGAGGCCTGGGGCCAACGTCCTGACTTTC. Translating it yields CATSDRGRPGANVLTF.

The CDR3 is CATSAKGVSYNEQFF. As DNA, the CDR3 is TGTGCCACCAGCGCCAAGGGGGTTTCCTACAATGAGCAGTTCTTC. V is TRBV15 and J is TRBJ2-1; possibly TRBD1 for D (6 bases). There are 15 residues in the CDR3. Germline CDR1 and CDR2: LNHNV and YYDKDF (reference sequence). The germline V and J ends were trimmed by 5 bases and 1 base, with 12 bases remaining between them.

In its sample, this clonotype was seen a few times. This chain uses TRBV10-3 with TRBJ2-5; 9 nucleotides align to TRBD1. This CDR3 is 15 amino acids long. CDR1 is ENHRY and CDR2 is SYGVKD in the germline V gene. V dropped 0 bases and J dropped 4; count of bases not matched to a gene: 3. The CDR3 is CAISESPGQGETQYF. The DNA of the CDR3 is TGTGCCATCAGTGAGTCCCCGGGACAGGGAGAGACCCAGTACTTC.

This clonotype turned up a few times. The V and J genes are TRBV7-9 and TRBJ2-7; D is unclear. CDR3 length: 14 amino acids. The V end lost 5 bases, the J end lost 1 base, and 12 bases lay between the germline ends. Looked up from germline, CDR1 is SEHNR and CDR2 is FQNEAQ (reference sequence). In DNA, the CDR3 is TGTGCCAGCAGCATCGACGCAGCGTCCTACGAGCAGTACTTC. Encoded protein: CASSIDAASYEQYF.

This clonotype was observed a handful of times. The chain uses TRBV29-1 and TRBJ2-7; D unclear. Trimming left V 3 bases short and J 1 base short, with 10 bases between. The germline CDR1 and CDR2 sequences are SQVTM and ANQGSEA. The CDR3 is made up of 13 amino acids. The CDR3 sequence: CSVEGTYSYEQYF. CDR3 nucleotides: TGCAGCGTTGAGGGCACCTATTCCTACGAGCAGTACTTC.

V gene TRBV7-2 combines with J gene TRBJ2-1; a weak D match, TRBD2 (6 bases). The CDR3 totals 15 residues. CDR1 SGHTA and CDR2 FQGNSA come from the germline V gene. V lost 2 bases and J 6 bases, leaving 14 bases between the germline ends. The CDR3 coding sequence is TGTGCCAGCAGCTTAATGGCGGGGCGGGGCAATGAGCAGTTCTTC. It specifies CASSLMAGRGNEQFF.